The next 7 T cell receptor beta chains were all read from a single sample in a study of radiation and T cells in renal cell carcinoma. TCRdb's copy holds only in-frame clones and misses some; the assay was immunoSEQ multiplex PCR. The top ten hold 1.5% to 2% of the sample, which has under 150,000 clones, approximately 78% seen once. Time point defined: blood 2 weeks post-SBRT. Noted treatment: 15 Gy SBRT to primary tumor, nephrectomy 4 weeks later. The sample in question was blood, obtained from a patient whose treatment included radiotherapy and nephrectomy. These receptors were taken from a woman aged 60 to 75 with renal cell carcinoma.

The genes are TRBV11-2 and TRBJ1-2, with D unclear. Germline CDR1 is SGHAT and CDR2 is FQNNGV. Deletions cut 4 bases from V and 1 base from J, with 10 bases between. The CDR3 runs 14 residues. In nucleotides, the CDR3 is TGTGCCAGCAGCTCCAACAGTGGTAACTATGGCTACACCTTC. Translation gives CASSSNSGNYGYTF.

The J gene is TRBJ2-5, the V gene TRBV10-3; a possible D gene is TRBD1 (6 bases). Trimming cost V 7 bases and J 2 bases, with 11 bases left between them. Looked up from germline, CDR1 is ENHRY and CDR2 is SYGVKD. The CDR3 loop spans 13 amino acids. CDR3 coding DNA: TGTGCCATCACCCGCGGACAGCAAGAGACCCAGTACTTC. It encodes CAITRGQQETQYF.

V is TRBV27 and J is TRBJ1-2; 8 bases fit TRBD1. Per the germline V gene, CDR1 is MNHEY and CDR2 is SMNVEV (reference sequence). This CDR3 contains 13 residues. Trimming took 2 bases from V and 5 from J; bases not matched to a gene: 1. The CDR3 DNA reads TGTGCCAGCAGTTTAGGACAGGGTTATGGCTACACCTTC. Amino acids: CASSLGQGYGYTF.

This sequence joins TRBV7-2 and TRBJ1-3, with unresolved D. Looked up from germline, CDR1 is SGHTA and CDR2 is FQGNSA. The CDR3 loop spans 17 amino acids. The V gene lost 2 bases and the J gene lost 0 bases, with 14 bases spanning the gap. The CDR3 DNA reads TGTGCCAGCAGCTTATCTGTGGGCGAAATCTCTGGAAACACCATATATTTT. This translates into CASSLSVGEISGNTIYF.

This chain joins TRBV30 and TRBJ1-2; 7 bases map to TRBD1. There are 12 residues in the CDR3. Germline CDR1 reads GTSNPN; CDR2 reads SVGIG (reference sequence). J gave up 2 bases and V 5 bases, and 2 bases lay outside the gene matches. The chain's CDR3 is CAWGDRNYGYTF. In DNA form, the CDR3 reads TGTGCCTGGGGGGACAGAAACTATGGCTACACCTTC.

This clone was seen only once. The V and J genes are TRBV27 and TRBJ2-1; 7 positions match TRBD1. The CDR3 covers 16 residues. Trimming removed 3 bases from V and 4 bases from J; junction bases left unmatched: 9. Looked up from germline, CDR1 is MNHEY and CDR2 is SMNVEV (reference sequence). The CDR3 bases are TGTGCCAGCAGTTTTCTGGTACAGGGGTGGTACAATGAGCAGTTCTTC. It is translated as CASSFLVQGWYNEQFF.

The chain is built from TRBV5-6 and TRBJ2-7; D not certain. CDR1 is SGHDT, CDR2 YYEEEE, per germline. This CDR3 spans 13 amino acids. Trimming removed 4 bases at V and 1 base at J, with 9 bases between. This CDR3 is CASSPGPSYEQYF. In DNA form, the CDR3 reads TGTGCCAGCAGCCCGGGCCCTTCCTACGAGCAGTACTTC.